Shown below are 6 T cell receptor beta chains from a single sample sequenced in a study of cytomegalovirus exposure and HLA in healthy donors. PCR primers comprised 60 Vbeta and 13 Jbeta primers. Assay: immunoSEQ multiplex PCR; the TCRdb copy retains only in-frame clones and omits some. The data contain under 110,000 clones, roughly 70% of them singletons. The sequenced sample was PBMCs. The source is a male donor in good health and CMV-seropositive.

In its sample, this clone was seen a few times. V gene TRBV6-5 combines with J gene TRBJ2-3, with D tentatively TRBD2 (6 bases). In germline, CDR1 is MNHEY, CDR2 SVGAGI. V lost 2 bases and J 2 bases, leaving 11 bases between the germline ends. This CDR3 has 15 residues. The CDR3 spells CASSYMGRTTDTQYF. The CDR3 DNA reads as TGTGCCAGCAGTTACATGGGGAGGACCACAGATACGCAGTATTTT.

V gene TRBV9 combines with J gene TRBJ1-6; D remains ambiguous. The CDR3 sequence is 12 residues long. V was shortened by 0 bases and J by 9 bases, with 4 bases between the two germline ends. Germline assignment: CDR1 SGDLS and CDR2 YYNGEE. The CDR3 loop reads CASSVGSSPLHF. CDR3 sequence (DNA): TGTGCCAGCAGCGTAGGGAGTTCACCCCTCCACTTT.

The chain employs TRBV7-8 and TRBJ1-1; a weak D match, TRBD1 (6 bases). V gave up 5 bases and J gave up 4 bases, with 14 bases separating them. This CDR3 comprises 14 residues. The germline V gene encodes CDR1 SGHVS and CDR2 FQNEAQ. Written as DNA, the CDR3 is TGTGCCAGCAGCCCAGACAGGCTAAGCACTGAAGCTTTCTTT. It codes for CASSPDRLSTEAFF.

The CDR3 bases are TGCGCCAGCAGCCAGGGGACAGGGTACACAGATACGCAGTATTTT. Its protein is CASSQGTGYTDTQYF. This rearrangement joins TRBV4-3 to TRBJ2-3, with TRBD1 matching 9 bases. The germline gives CDR1 LGHNA, CDR2 YSLEER. The CDR3 runs to 15 residues. Trimming at V came to 3 bases and at J to 2 bases, leaving 3 bases not matched to a gene.

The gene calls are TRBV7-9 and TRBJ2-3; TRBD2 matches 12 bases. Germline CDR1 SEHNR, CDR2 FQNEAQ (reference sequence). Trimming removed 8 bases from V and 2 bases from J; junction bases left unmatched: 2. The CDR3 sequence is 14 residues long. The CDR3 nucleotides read TGTGCCAGCGGACTAGCGGGATTCACAGATACGCAGTATTTT. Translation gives CASGLAGFTDTQYF.

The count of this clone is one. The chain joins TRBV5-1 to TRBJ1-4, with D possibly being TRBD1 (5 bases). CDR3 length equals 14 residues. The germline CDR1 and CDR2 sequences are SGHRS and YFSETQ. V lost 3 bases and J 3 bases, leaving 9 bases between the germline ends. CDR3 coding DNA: TGCGCCAGCAGCTGGGGCGGACCTAATGAAAAACTGTTTTTT. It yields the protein CASSWGGPNEKLFF.